This note documents a single TCR beta chain sequence. Which antigen it targets is not known. No clone much larger than this one lies a single base away; base qualities are absent. The data were taken from a study of CD8 T cells in ankylosing spondylitis (dated by TCRdb to the late 2010s). As for the study more broadly: To find TCR variants linked to disease, the study profiled T cell receptor beta repertoires in ankylosing spondylitis patients and healthy donors. Peripheral blood was sampled, and synovial fluid was also collected from ankylosing spondylitis patients. The whole study cohort included 95 to 130 healthy donors and 20 to 30 ankylosing spondylitis patients. Study-wide findings and limitations: The disease-linked clones were reported as significantly enriched in matched synovial fluid samples from ankylosing spondylitis patients. In peripheral blood, the disease-linked clones were found at relatively low frequencies and had a CD8+ phenotype. A TCR beta motif made up of several highly homologous amino acid variants appeared to be characteristic of blood from ankylosing spondylitis patients. Some TCR beta motif variants had previously been reported in synovial fluid and blood of reactive arthritis patients, which suggested common disease-initiation mechanisms.

Germline trimming amounts to 5 bases on V and 0 bases on J, with 5 as the count of junction bases outside the gene matches. Counted from cysteine to phenylalanine, this CDR3 has 15 amino acids. The entry retains the CDR3 DNA only, 45 bases that are in frame from base 1. Via the germline V gene (reference sequence), CDR1 is SEHNR and CDR2 FQNEAQ. The instrument given in TCRdb is Illumina HiSeq 2500. TCR beta libraries were prepared by quantitative 5'-RACE with molecular barcodes. Processing in the source paper ran as follows. To identify disease-linked TCR variants, a new computational method was used, one built on a probabilistic model of VDJ rearrangement. TCRdb itself trimmed the public reads at Q25 with fastp, ran MiXCR and retained productive beta chains. Entries that share a CDR3 protein sequence are merged under the most common genes and DNA. The V and J calls were determined by TCRdb, not by the authors. This sample comprises over 200,000 distinct CDR3 sequences, about 17% of them detected only once. About 39% of the sample belongs to the ten largest clones.

This receptor was identified in a male donor with ankylosing spondylitis. Input material: blood, either unsorted or a sorted T cell fraction (not recorded which). Recombination joined TRBV7-9 with TRBJ2-3, with 7 junctional bases fitting TRBD2. The CDR3 region: CASSPGEGSTDTQYF. The nucleotide sequence reads TGTGCCAGCAGCCCGGGGGAGGGGAGCACAGATACGCAGTATTTT.